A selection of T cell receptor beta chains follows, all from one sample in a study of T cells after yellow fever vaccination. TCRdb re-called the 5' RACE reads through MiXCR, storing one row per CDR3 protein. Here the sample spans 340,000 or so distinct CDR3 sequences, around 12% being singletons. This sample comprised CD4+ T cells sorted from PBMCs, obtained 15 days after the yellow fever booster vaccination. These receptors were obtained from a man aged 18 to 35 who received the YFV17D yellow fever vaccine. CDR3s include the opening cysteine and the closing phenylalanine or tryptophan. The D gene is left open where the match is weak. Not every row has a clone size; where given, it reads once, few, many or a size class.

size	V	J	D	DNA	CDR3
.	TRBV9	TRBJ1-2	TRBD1	TGTGCCAGCAGCGTAATGGAGGGACAGAACTATGGCAACACCTTC	CASSVMEGQNYGNTF
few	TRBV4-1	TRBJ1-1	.	TGCGCCAGCAGCCAAGACGGAGGTACGAACACTGAAGCTTTCTTT	CASSQDGGTNTEAFF
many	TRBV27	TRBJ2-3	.	TGTGCCAGCAGTGAGGAAAGACTCAGCACAGATACGCAGTATTTT	CASSEERLSTDTQYF
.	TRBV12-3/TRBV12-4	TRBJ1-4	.	TGTGCCAGCAGTTTGATCTCTAATGAAAAACTGTTTTTT	CASSLISNEKLFF
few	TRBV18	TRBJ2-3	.	TGTGCCAGCTCAAGCAGAGGACCTAGCACAGATACGCAGTATTTT	CASSSRGPSTDTQYF
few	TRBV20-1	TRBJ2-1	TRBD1	TGCAGTGCTAGAGGTGCCGGGACAGGGGGCTTTAATGAGCAGTTCTTC	CSARGAGTGGFNEQFF
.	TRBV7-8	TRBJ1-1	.	TGTGCCAGCAGCTTAAACTGGTACACTGAAGCTTTCTTT	CASSLNWYTEAFF
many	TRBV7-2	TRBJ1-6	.	TGTGCCAGCAGCTTAGCGGGGGGTATCGATTCACCCCTCCACTTT	CASSLAGGIDSPLHF
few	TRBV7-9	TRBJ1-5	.	TGTGCCAGCAGCCGAACCAATTCACAGGGCAATCAGCCCCAGCATTTT	CASSRTNSQGNQPQHF
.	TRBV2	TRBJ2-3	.	TGTGCCAGCAGTTCCCAGGGTTCAGATACGCAGTATTTT	CASSSQGSDTQYF
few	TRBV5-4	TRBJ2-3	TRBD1	TGTGCCACAGGACAGGGAGGAGATACGCAGTATTTT	CATGQGGDTQYF
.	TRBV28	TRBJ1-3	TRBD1	TGTGCCAGCCTCGGGACAGACCTCTCTGGAAACACCATATATTTT	CASLGTDLSGNTIYF
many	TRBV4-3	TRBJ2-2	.	TGCGCCAGCAGCCTCGGCTACCCGAACACCGGGGAGCTGTTTTTT	CASSLGYPNTGELFF
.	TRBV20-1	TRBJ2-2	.	TGCAGTGCGAGCGGGACAGGCTTAACCGGGGAGCTGTTTTTT	CSASGTGLTGELFF
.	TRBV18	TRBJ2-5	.	TGTGCCAGCTCACCAGCCAGGGCGGGGGAGACCCAGTACTTC	CASSPARAGETQYF
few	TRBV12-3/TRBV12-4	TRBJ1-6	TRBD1	TGTGCCAGCTCCCCCGGGGACAGCTCCTATAATTCACCCCTCCACTTT	CASSPGDSSYNSPLHF
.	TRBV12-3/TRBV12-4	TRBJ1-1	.	TGTGCCAGCACCACGGTAAACACTGAAGCTTTCTTT	CASTTVNTEAFF
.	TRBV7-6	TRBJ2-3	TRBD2	TGTGCCAGCAGCTCGGCGGGGAGGGCAGATACGCAGTATTTT	CASSSAGRADTQYF
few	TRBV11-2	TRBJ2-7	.	TGTGCCAGCAGCTTCGTACAGGGCAGCCTCTACGAGCAGTACTTC	CASSFVQGSLYEQYF
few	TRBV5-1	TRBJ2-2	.	TGCGCCAGCAGCGCGACAGCGAACACCGGGGAGCTGTTTTTT	CASSATANTGELFF
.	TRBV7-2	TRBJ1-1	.	TGTGCCAGCAGCTCCGATCTGATAAAGGGAGCTTTCTTT	CASSSDLIKGAFF
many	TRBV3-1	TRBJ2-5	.	TGTGCCAGCAGCCATCGGACGCGTGCAGGGTTGAAGACCCAGTACTTC	CASSHRTRAGLKTQYF
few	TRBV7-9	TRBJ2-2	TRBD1	TGTGCCAGCACTCCGGACAGGGGGCACACCGGGGAGCTGTTTTTT	CASTPDRGHTGELFF
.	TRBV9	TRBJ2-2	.	TGTGCCAGCAGCGTCAGGGTTACCGGGGAGCTGTTTTTT	CASSVRVTGELFF
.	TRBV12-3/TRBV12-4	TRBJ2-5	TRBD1	TGTGCCAGCAGTTCTCAAAGACAGGGGTTTGAGACCCAGTACTTC	CASSSQRQGFETQYF
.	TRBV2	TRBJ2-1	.	TGTGCCAGCAGGATCGCCGATGAGCAGTTCTTC	CASRIADEQFF
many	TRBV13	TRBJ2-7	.	TGTGCCAGCGGGCCCGGGGTTCAGTCTTCATCGACCTACGAGCAGTACTTC	CASGPGVQSSSTYEQYF
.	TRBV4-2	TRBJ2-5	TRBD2	TGTGCCAGCAGCCAAACGACTAGCGGGCGGGAGACCCAGTACTTC	CASSQTTSGRETQYF
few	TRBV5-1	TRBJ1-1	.	TGCGCCAGCAGCCGTACCGGGACCCTTAACACTGAAGCTTTCTTT	CASSRTGTLNTEAFF
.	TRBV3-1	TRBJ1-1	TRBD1	TGTGCCACCCAAGGGGGGACAGGGGCTGAAGCTTTCTTT	CATQGGTGAEAFF
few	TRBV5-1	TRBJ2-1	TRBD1	TGCGCCAGCAGCACCAGGACAGGGGATGGTGAGCAGTTCTTC	CASSTRTGDGEQFF
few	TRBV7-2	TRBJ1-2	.	TGTGCCAGCAGCTTAGCAGGGGAAAGCGGCTACACCTTC	CASSLAGESGYTF
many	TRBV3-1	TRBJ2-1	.	TGTGCCAGCAGCCAAGGGCTAGAGGGCAATGAGCAGTTCTTC	CASSQGLEGNEQFF
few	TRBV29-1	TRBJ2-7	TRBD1	TGCAGCGTTTTTGACAGGGGCTTTTCTTACGAGCAGTACTTC	CSVFDRGFSYEQYF
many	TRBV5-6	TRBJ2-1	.	TGTGCCAGCAACTTCAATGGGGCCGCGAATCCAATCAATGAGCAGTTCTTC	CASNFNGAANPINEQFF
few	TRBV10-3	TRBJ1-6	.	TGTGCCATCAGTGAGAACCGCAAGAGTCCCCTCCACTTT	CAISENRKSPLHF
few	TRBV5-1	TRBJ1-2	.	TGCGCCAGCAGCTTGTTGGGGGCCTATAGGGGCTACACCTTC	CASSLLGAYRGYTF
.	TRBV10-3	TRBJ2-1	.	TGTGCCATCAAAACTATAGCGAGGGGGACCCTTAACAATGAGCAGTTCTTC	CAIKTIARGTLNNEQFF